The next 16 T cell receptor beta chains were all read from a single sample in a study of vaccination and CD4 T cells after COVID-19. Cultured CD4+ T cells had their DNA profiled by the Oncomine TCR Beta short-read assay. TCRdb redid the calling of the PCR reads with MiXCR, one entry per CDR3 protein. The sample carries more than 6,500 distinct CDR3 sequences, about 36% recorded once. No antigen is known for these receptors. Treatment: approximately 9-day PBMC culture with coronavirus spike peptide pools or control peptides (ViraFEST assay). According to the study, CD4+ T cells from the unexposed donor were gathered ahead of the COVID-19 pandemic (2011-2018). Source material: CD4+ T cells from blood, cultured in vitro. The receptors here all came from a human donor in good health.

The rearrangement links TRBV7-2 to TRBJ1-4; 8 bases map to TRBD1. This CDR3 is built from 15 residues. Germline CDR1 SGHTA, CDR2 FQGNSA. After removal of 5 bases from V and 0 bases from J, the junction contained 2 bases not matched to a gene. The CDR3, as DNA: TGTGCCAGCAGCCCACAGGGGGCAACTAATGAAAAACTGTTTTTT. It specifies CASSPQGATNEKLFF.

This clonotype occurred a few times. The rearrangement uses TRBV10-2 and TRBJ1-2, with 8 bases aligning to TRBD1. The germline V gene encodes CDR1 WSHSY and CDR2 SAAADI. V was pared by 7 bases and J by 5 bases, with 3 bases of the junction left unmatched. CDR3 length equals 12 residues. This chain's CDR3 is CASTNRGYGYTF. CDR3 DNA sequence: TGCGCCAGCACGAACAGGGGGTATGGCTACACCTTC.

The gene calls are TRBV6-1 and TRBJ1-2; 10 bases are a match to TRBD1. Trimming at V came to 7 bases and at J to 6 bases, leaving 11 bases not matched to a gene. The CDR3 covers 15 residues. The germline CDR1 and CDR2 sequences are MNHNS and SASEGT. Written as DNA, the CDR3 is TGTGCCAGCACCCTAACCCATGGGACAGGGGATGGCTACACCTTC. This sequence encodes CASTLTHGTGDGYTF.

The rearrangement links TRBV5-1 to TRBJ2-2; 7 bases match TRBD2. The germline V gene has CDR1 SGHRS and CDR2 YFSETQ. This CDR3 has 14 residues. The trim removed 0 bases at V and 5 bases at J, leaving 1 base unmatched. CDR3 loop: CASSLVRETGELFF. As DNA, the CDR3 is TGCGCCAGCAGCTTGGTGCGGGAGACCGGGGAGCTGTTTTTT.

This clonotype was seen only a few times. The chain recombines TRBV27 with TRBJ1-5, with 7 bases identical to TRBD1. The length of the CDR3 is 15 residues. V dropped 3 bases and J dropped 3; count of bases not matched to a gene: 5. Germline V gene data show CDR1 as MNHEY and CDR2 as SMNVEV (reference sequence). CDR3 in amino acids: CASSLGQGVNQPQHF. CDR3 nucleotide sequence: TGTGCCAGCAGTTTGGGGCAGGGGGTCAATCAGCCCCAGCATTTT.

This clonotype was seen a few times. V usage is TRBV20-1 and J usage is TRBJ2-1; no clear D. Germline lookup yields CDR1 DFQATT and CDR2 SNEGSKA (reference sequence). This CDR3 region has 14 residues. Trimming stripped 0 bases from V and 6 bases from J, with 12 bases between. CDR3 sequence reads: CSARDPGAGNEQFF. CDR3 coding DNA: TGCAGTGCTAGAGATCCCGGTGCAGGCAATGAGCAGTTCTTC.

The chain recombines TRBV9 with TRBJ2-7; 9 positions match TRBD1. Trimming cost V 3 bases and J 2 bases; bases outside gene matches: 3. The CDR3 is made up of 14 amino acids. The germline CDR1 and CDR2 sequences are SGDLS and YYNGEE. The CDR3 DNA sequence: TGTGCCAGCAGCGCCGGGACAGGGACCTACGAGCAGTACTTC. Its protein product is CASSAGTGTYEQYF.

This clonotype was observed a handful of times. The chain joins TRBV10-3 to TRBJ2-1; 7 bases map to TRBD2. Per germline, CDR1 ENHRY and CDR2 SYGVKD. V trimming: 2 bases; J trimming: 4 bases; junction bases outside the gene matches: 2. This CDR3 region has 14 residues. CDR3 nucleotides: TGTGCCATCAGTGAGCCTAGCGGATACAATGAGCAGTTCTTC. Amino acid sequence: CAISEPSGYNEQFF.

This clonotype was counted between two and nine times. V usage is TRBV11-2 and J usage is TRBJ1-6; 7 bases align to TRBD1. Germline CDR1 SGHAT, CDR2 FQNNGV. The CDR3 is made up of 15 amino acids. The V and J ends lost 0 bases and 5 bases, in that order; junction bases with no gene match: 1. CDR3 in amino acids: CASSLEQGNNSPLHF. The CDR3 DNA is TGTGCCAGCAGCTTAGAACAGGGGAATAATTCACCCCTCCACTTT.

The V call is TRBV6-1, the J call TRBJ1-2; TRBD1 matches 7 bases. Unmatched junction bases numbered 9, after V lost 5 bases and J lost 6 bases. The CDR3 is made up of 14 amino acids. Germline loops: CDR1 MNHNS, CDR2 SASEGT. Written as DNA, the CDR3 is TGTGCCAGCAGTCCGACAGGGCCCGGGGATGGCTACACCTTC. It encodes CASSPTGPGDGYTF.

V is TRBV6-1 and J is TRBJ2-5; 12 bases agree with TRBD2. The CDR3 spans 15 residues. Trimming removed 2 bases from V and 2 bases from J; junction bases left unmatched: 0. Germline V gene lookup returns CDR1 MNHNS and CDR2 SASEGT. The DNA for the CDR3 is TGTGCCAGCAGTGAACTAGCGGGGGGGCAAGAGACCCAGTACTTC. Translated: CASSELAGGQETQYF.

CDR3 nucleotide sequence: TGTGCCAGCAGGTATACTGGGGCCAACGTCCTGACTTTC. It specifies CASRYTGANVLTF. J is TRBJ2-6 and V is TRBV6-2 or TRBV6-3; D is ambiguous. Germline V CDR1 and CDR2: MNHEY, SVGEGT. This CDR3 contains 13 residues. With 6 bases removed from V and 2 bases from J, the gap between germline ends came to 5 bases.

The table lists this clonotype with a few counts. V and J are TRBV6-1 and TRBJ1-3; no firm D call. Deletions cut 2 bases from V and 10 bases from J, with 6 bases between. The CDR3 runs to 11 residues. The germline V gene has CDR1 MNHNS and CDR2 SASEGT. The CDR3 DNA sequence: TGTGCCAGCAGTGAACTGGTGACCATATATTTT. Translating it yields CASSELVTIYF.

V gene TRBV5-1 combines with J gene TRBJ2-3; no definite D call. The ends were cut back, 0 bases at V and 1 base at J, with 9 bases in the middle. Germline assignment: CDR1 SGHRS and CDR2 YFSETQ. The CDR3 consists of 15 residues. The CDR3 coding sequence is TGCGCCAGCAGCTTGGGTCCTTTGGGCACAGATACGCAGTATTTT. Translating gives CASSLGPLGTDTQYF. Drawing the rest from reference TRBV5-1 and TRBJ2-3, the complete variable domain is KAGVTQTPRYLIKTRGQQVTLSCSPISGHRSVSWYQQTPGQGLQFLFEYFSETQRNKGNFPGRFSGRQFSNSRSEMNVSTLELGDSALYLCASSLGPLGTDTQYFGPGTRLTVL.

The chain recombines TRBV12-3 or TRBV12-4 with TRBJ2-7, with D hard to call. The ends were cut back, 8 bases at V and 3 bases at J, with 5 bases in the middle. The CDR3 consists of 10 residues. CDR3 amino acids: CASGDYEQYF. Written as DNA, the CDR3 is TGTGCCAGCGGGGACTACGAGCAGTACTTC.

V and J are TRBV7-9 and TRBJ2-3; the D is unclear. The germline CDR1 and CDR2 sequences are SEHNR and FQNEAQ (reference sequence). The V end lost 5 bases, the J end lost 6 bases, and 9 bases lay between the germline ends. The CDR3 sequence is 12 residues long. The CDR3 loop reads CASSRTLDTQYF. The CDR3 nucleotides read TGTGCCAGCAGCCGGACCCTCGATACGCAGTATTTT.